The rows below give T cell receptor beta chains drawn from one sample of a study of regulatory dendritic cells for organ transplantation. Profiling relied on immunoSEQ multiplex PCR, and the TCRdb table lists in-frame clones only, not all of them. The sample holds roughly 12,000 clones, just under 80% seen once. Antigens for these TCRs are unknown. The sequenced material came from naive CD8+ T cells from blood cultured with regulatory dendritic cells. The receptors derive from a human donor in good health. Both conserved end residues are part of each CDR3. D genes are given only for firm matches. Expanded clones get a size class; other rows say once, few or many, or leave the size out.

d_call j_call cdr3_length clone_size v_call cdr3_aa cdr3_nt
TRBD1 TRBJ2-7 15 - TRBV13 CASSPRGQGAYEQYF TGTGCCAGCAGCCCTAGGGGACAGGGGGCCTACGAGCAGTACTTC
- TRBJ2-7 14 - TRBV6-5 CASSYSSGGYEQYF TGTGCCAGCAGTTACTCTTCCGGAGGCTACGAGCAGTACTTC
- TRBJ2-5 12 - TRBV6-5 CASFGSQETQYF TGTGCCAGTTTTGGCAGTCAAGAGACCCAGTACTTC
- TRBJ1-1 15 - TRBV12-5 CASGLALQGNTEAFF TGTGCTAGTGGTTTGGCTTTACAGGGGAACACTGAAGCTTTCTTT
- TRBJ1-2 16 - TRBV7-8 CASSPSTGLLAPGYTF TGTGCCAGCAGCCCCTCGACAGGTCTGCTGGCCCCCGGCTACACCTTC
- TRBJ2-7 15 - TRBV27 CASSPRVERFYEQYF TGTGCCAGCAGCCCCCGGGTCGAGCGGTTCTACGAGCAGTACTTC
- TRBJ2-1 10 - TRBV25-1 CASRGSEQFF TGTGCCAGCAGAGGGAGTGAGCAGTTCTTC
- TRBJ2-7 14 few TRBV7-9 CASSPEGSSYEQYF TGTGCCAGCAGCCCAGAGGGCAGCTCCTACGAGCAGTACTTC
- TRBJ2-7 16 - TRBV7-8 CASSLVEALSSYEQYF TGTGCCAGCAGCTTAGTTGAGGCCCTAAGCTCCTACGAGCAGTACTTC
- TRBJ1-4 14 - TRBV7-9 CASSLGTTNEKLFF TGTGCCAGCAGCTTAGGGACTACTAATGAAAAACTGTTTTTT
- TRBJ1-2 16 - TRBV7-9 CASSSFRTASGYGYTF TGTGCCAGCAGCTCGTTCAGGACTGCCTCTGGCTATGGCTACACCTTC
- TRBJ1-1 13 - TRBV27 CASSLKKTGEAFF TGTGCCAGCAGTCTGAAGAAGACGGGAGAAGCTTTCTTT
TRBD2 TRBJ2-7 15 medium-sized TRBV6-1 CASSELAGGSYEQYF TGTGCCAGCAGTGAACTAGCGGGGGGATCCTACGAGCAGTACTTC
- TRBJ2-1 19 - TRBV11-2 CASSSGTRRKERPYNEQFF TGTGCCAGCAGCTCCGGGACTCGCCGTAAGGAACGCCCCTACAATGAGCAGTTCTTC
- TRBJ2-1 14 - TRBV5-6 CASSTTREWDEQFF TGTGCCAGCAGCACGACTAGAGAGTGGGATGAGCAGTTCTTC
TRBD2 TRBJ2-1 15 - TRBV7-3 CASSLGTSPNNEQFF TGTGCCAGCAGCTTAGGGACTAGCCCTAACAATGAGCAGTTCTTC
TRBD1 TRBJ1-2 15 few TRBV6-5 CASSYRGQTNYGYTF TGTGCCAGCAGCTACAGGGGGCAGACTAACTATGGCTACACCTTC
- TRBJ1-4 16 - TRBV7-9 CASSFPGDLLTEKLFF TGTGCCAGCAGCTTTCCAGGGGATCTGTTAACTGAAAAACTGTTTTTT
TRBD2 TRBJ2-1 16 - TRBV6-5 CASSLSSGGIYNEQFF TGTGCCAGCAGTTTATCTAGCGGGGGGATCTACAATGAGCAGTTCTTC
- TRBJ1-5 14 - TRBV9 CASSGGASNQPQHF TGTGCCAGCAGCGGCGGGGCGAGCAATCAGCCCCAGCATTTT
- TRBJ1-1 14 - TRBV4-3 CASSQEGTKREAFF TGCGCCAGCAGCCAAGAGGGGACAAAAAGGGAAGCTTTCTTT
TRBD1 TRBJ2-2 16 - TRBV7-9 CASSLKGQGVTGELFF TGTGCCAGCAGCTTAAAGGGACAGGGGGTCACCGGGGAGCTGTTTTTT
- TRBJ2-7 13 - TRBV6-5 CASSYGQSYEQYF TGTGCCAGCAGTTACGGACAGTCCTACGAGCAGTACTTC
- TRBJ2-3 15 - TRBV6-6 CASSWGLKGTDTQYF TGTGCCAGCAGTTGGGGACTCAAAGGCACAGATACGCAGTATTTT
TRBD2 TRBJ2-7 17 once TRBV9 CASSVEMAGVNSYEQYF TGTGCCAGCAGCGTAGAGATGGCGGGGGTGAACTCCTACGAGCAGTACTTC
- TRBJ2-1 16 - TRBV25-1 CASSELRGHRYNEQFF TGTGCCAGCAGTGAATTACGGGGACACCGCTACAATGAGCAGTTCTTC
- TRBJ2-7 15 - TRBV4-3 CASSQDQTGPYEQYF TGCGCCAGCAGCCAAGATCAGACAGGTCCCTACGAGCAGTACTTC
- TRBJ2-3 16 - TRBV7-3 CASSSKQGWDTDTQYF TGTGCCAGCAGCTCCAAGCAGGGGTGGGACACAGATACGCAGTATTTT
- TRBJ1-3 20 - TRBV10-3 CAISESLMVGGVDSGNTIYF TGTGCCATCAGTGAAAGTCTGATGGTTGGTGGAGTCGACTCTGGAAACACCATATATTTT
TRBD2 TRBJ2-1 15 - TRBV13 CASRLAGGSYNEQFF TGTGCCAGCAGACTAGCGGGGGGGTCCTACAATGAGCAGTTCTTC
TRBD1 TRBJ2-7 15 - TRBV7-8 CASSYLAGGMDEQYF TGTGCCAGCAGCTACCTGGCAGGGGGTATGGACGAGCAGTACTTC
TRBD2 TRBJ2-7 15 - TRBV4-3 CASSQDGGGPYEQYF TGCGCCAGCAGCCAAGATGGCGGGGGGCCCTACGAGCAGTACTTC
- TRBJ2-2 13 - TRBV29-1 CSVEVRNTGELFF TGCAGCGTTGAGGTGAGGAACACCGGGGAGCTGTTTTTT
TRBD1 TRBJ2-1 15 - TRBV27 CASSTGTGRYNEQFF TGTGCCAGCAGTACCGGGACAGGGAGGTACAATGAGCAGTTCTTC
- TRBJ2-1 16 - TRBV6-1 CASSEAGGPPYNEQFF TGTGCCAGCAGTGAAGCGGGGGGGCCCCCCTACAATGAGCAGTTCTTC
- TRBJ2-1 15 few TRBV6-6 CASSYSITTGNEQFF TGTGCCAGCAGTTACTCGATTACAACGGGCAATGAGCAGTTCTTC
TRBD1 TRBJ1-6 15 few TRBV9 CASSAGTGGDSPLHF TGTGCCAGCAGCGCCGGGACAGGGGGCGATTCACCCCTCCACTTT
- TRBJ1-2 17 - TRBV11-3 CASSSLAPADTNYGYTF TGTGCCAGCAGCTCACTGGCTCCCGCGGATACTAACTATGGCTACACCTTC
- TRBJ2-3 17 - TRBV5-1 CASSGGDSFISTDTQYF TGCGCCAGCAGCGGCGGAGACAGCTTTATTAGCACAGATACGCAGTATTTT
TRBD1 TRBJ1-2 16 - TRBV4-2 CASSHTGGEPNYGYTF TGTGCCAGCAGCCACACAGGGGGCGAACCCAACTATGGCTACACCTTC
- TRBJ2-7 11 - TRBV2 CAKASGKGQYF TGTGCCAAGGCGTCGGGGAAGGGGCAGTACTTC
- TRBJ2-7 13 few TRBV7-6 CASSQEVYYEQYF TGTGCCAGCAGCCAGGAGGTATACTACGAGCAGTACTTC
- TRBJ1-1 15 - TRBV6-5 CASSSDTLMNTEAFF TGTGCCAGCAGTTCCGACACGTTAATGAACACTGAAGCTTTCTTT
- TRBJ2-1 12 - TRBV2 CASSGPYNEQFF TGTGCCAGCAGTGGGCCCTACAATGAGCAGTTCTTC
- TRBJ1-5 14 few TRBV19 CASSVSGRGQPQHF TGTGCCAGTAGCGTCTCGGGCAGGGGCCAGCCCCAGCATTTT
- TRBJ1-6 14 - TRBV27 CASSFGRGGSPLHF TGTGCCAGCAGTTTCGGAAGGGGTGGTTCACCCCTCCACTTT
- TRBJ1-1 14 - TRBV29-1 CSVEVPGLGTEAFF TGCAGCGTTGAAGTCCCAGGGCTAGGGACTGAAGCTTTCTTT